Listed below are T cell receptor beta chains from one sample, sequenced in a study of spatial heterogeneity in lung cancer. TCRdb redid the calling of the 5' RACE reads with MiXCR, one entry per CDR3 protein. The sample has 5,700 or so distinct CDR3 sequences; around 15% are singletons. The sample consisted of lung tumor tissue, taken at surgery. The origin of the receptors is a female donor with early-stage non-small cell lung cancer. Each CDR3 is given with its conserved first and last residue. The order of the fields is D gene, J gene, clone size, V gene, CDR3 protein, CDR3 DNA. D genes are given only for firm matches. A row's size may be missing; if present it is once, few, many or a size class.

- | TRBJ1-5 | many | TRBV15 | CATSIYGSQPQHF | TGTGCCACCAGCATTTATGGGAGTCAGCCCCAGCATTTT
TRBD2 | TRBJ2-1 | few | TRBV5-6 | CASSRFLAGDYNEQFF | TGTGCCAGCAGCCGATTCCTAGCGGGAGACTACAATGAGCAGTTCTTC
TRBD2 | TRBJ2-3 | few | TRBV27 | CASSLSREGPDTQYF | TGTGCCAGCAGTTTATCACGGGAGGGCCCAGATACGCAGTATTTT
- | TRBJ1-5 | medium-sized | TRBV12-3/TRBV12-4 | CASSFQGIYQPQHF | TGTGCCAGCAGTTTCCAGGGTATCTATCAGCCCCAGCATTTT
TRBD1 | TRBJ1-6 | medium-sized | TRBV6-5 | CASSYSGRGANSPLHF | TGTGCCAGCAGTTACTCGGGCAGGGGGGCTAATTCTCCCCTCCACTTT
- | TRBJ2-1 | medium-sized | TRBV11-1 | CASSSTPSRADEQFF | TGTGCCAGCAGCTCAACTCCGTCTAGGGCGGACGAGCAGTTCTTC
- | TRBJ2-3 | medium-sized | TRBV7-9 | CASSSAGGFTDTQYF | TGTGCCAGCAGCTCTGCTGGGGGCTTCACAGATACGCAGTATTTT
- | TRBJ2-2 | many | TRBV29-1 | CSVCGVSTNTGELFF | TGCAGCGTTTGCGGGGTATCCACGAACACCGGGGAGCTGTTTTTT
TRBD2 | TRBJ2-1 | many | TRBV7-6 | CASSLRSQAGVYNEQFF | TGTGCCAGCAGCTTAAGGAGCCAAGCGGGAGTATACAATGAGCAGTTCTTC
TRBD1 | TRBJ1-2 | medium-sized | TRBV27 | CASSPHRGQGISGYTF | TGTGCCAGCAGTCCCCATAGGGGACAGGGCATCAGTGGCTACACCTTC
- | TRBJ2-1 | many | TRBV18 | CASSPGSTQFWAYNEQFF | TGTGCCAGCTCACCGGGTTCGACACAGTTTTGGGCCTACAATGAGCAGTTCTTC
- | TRBJ2-2 | many | TRBV5-4 | CASSEGQRVGELFF | TGTGCCAGCAGCGAAGGACAGCGAGTCGGGGAGCTGTTTTTT
- | TRBJ2-4 | medium-sized | TRBV18 | CASSLRGQGEGTVFAKNIQYF | TGTGCCAGCTCACTAAGAGGCCAAGGGGAGGGGACAGTCTTTGCCAAAAACATTCAGTACTTC
- | TRBJ1-2 | - | TRBV7-9 | CASSREDYGYTF | TGTGCCAGCAGCAGGGAGGACTATGGCTACACCTTC
TRBD1 | TRBJ2-1 | medium-sized | TRBV7-2 | CASSLQGPVRNEQFF | TGTGCCAGCAGCCTACAGGGGCCGGTGAGGAATGAGCAGTTCTTC
TRBD1 | TRBJ2-1 | many | TRBV5-1 | CASSLEVRGLGEQFF | TGCGCCAGCAGCTTGGAGGTCAGGGGGCTTGGTGAGCAGTTCTTC
- | TRBJ2-3 | medium-sized | TRBV3-1 | CASSHGRSTDTQYF | TGTGCCAGCAGCCATGGGCGGAGCACAGATACGCAGTATTTT
TRBD2 | TRBJ2-6 | medium-sized | TRBV4-2 | CASSYRTSGGSGANVLTF | TGTGCCAGCAGCTACCGGACTAGCGGCGGCTCTGGGGCCAACGTCCTGACTTTC
TRBD2 | TRBJ2-7 | many | TRBV3-1 | CASSQVIRTRFYEQYF | TGTGCCAGCAGCCAAGTAATTCGGACTAGGTTCTACGAGCAGTACTTC
- | TRBJ2-5 | medium-sized | TRBV14 | CASRDNQETQYF | TGTGCCAGCAGAGACAATCAAGAGACCCAGTACTTC
- | TRBJ1-2 | many | TRBV2 | CASSEQAQGLGLAYGYTF | TGTGCCAGCAGTGAACAAGCTCAAGGCCTTGGGCTAGCCTATGGCTACACCTTC
- | TRBJ2-7 | many | TRBV4-1 | CASSQESLGKAYEQYF | TGCGCCAGCAGCCAAGAGAGTCTGGGGAAGGCCTACGAGCAGTACTTC
- | TRBJ2-1 | medium-sized | TRBV12-3/TRBV12-4 | CAISSYLTQGPYNEQFF | TGTGCCATCAGTTCCTACCTGACCCAGGGGCCCTACAATGAGCAGTTCTTC
TRBD1 | TRBJ2-1 | few | TRBV30 | CAWSPQGPGVEQFF | TGTGCCTGGAGTCCACAGGGGCCCGGGGTTGAGCAGTTCTTC
- | TRBJ2-2 | medium-sized | TRBV5-1 | CASSLGQNTGELFF | TGCGCCAGCAGCTTGGGCCAGAACACCGGGGAGCTGTTTTTT
- | TRBJ1-2 | medium-sized | TRBV12-3/TRBV12-4 | CASSRTVFEGYTF | TGTGCCAGCAGTCGGACGGTATTCGAAGGCTACACCTTC
TRBD2 | TRBJ2-5 | medium-sized | TRBV2 | CASREGTRWETQYF | TGTGCCAGCAGGGAGGGGACTAGATGGGAGACCCAGTACTTC
- | TRBJ2-5 | many | TRBV7-6 | CASARGRQETQYF | TGTGCCAGCGCCCGAGGACGGCAAGAGACCCAGTACTTC
- | TRBJ2-3 | medium-sized | TRBV7-3 | CASSPRSSTDTQYF | TGTGCCAGCAGCCCTAGGTCTAGCACAGATACGCAGTATTTT
TRBD1 | TRBJ2-7 | - | TRBV5-1 | CASSLELGQGLGEQYF | TGCGCCAGCAGCTTGGAACTTGGACAGGGTTTAGGCGAGCAGTACTTC
TRBD1 | TRBJ2-6 | many | TRBV28 | CASSSDRAGANVLTF | TGTGCCAGCAGCTCCGACAGGGCTGGGGCCAACGTCCTGACTTTC